Below, one TCR beta chain is given with its context. Its target is unknown. This entry belongs to a study of T cells after posttransplantation cyclophosphamide. The protocol was immunoSEQ multiplex PCR, while the TCRdb copy is restricted to in-frame clones and leaves out a portion. Listed for the sample are fewer than 55,000 clones, none seen a single time. The germline CDR1 and CDR2 sequences are MGHRA and YSYEKL. V was cut by 1 base and J by 2 bases, with 11 bases left in between. The CDR3 spans 15 residues. Peripheral blood was collected from the related graft donor on the marrow donation day. Whole-study results and caveats: TRB clonality was highly associated with recipient CMV seropositivity and reactivation.

This clonotype originated in a man aged 35 to 55 in good health, CMV-negative, and a related stem cell transplant donor. This chain uses TRBV4-1 with TRBJ2-5; no firm D call. The sequencing sample was made of PBMCs. In DNA, the CDR3 is TGCGCCAGCAGCCAAGTACGTGGCTTTCAAGAGACCCAGTACTTC. Protein: CASSQVRGFQETQYF.